Listed here are 8 T cell receptor beta chains from one sample, sequenced in a study of blood T cell repertoires in COVID-19. Produced via immunoSEQ multiplex PCR; TCRdb's table is partial and in-frame only. The data contain roughly 150,000 clones, about 80% of them singletons. Sample: peripheral blood. The receptors here all came from a man aged 55-75 years with acute or convalescent COVID-19.

This chain links TRBV5-4 with TRBJ2-5; D gene unclear. The germline CDR1 and CDR2 sequences are SGHNT and YYREEE (reference sequence). Trimming took off 2 bases at V and 5 bases at J, with 10 bases between the two ends. The CDR3 runs to 13 residues. The CDR3 spells CASSLLSGETQYF. CDR3 sequence (DNA): TGTGCCAGCAGCTTATTGTCAGGCGAGACCCAGTACTTC.

J is TRBJ2-1 and V is TRBV2; D is ambiguous. Germline loops: CDR1 SNHLY, CDR2 FYNNEI. V shed 2 bases and J shed 6 bases, with 5 bases lying between them. The CDR3 spans 12 residues. CDR3 sequence (DNA): TGTGCCAGCAGTGAAAACAGCAATGAGCAGTTCTTC. It translates to CASSENSNEQFF.

This clone was seen just once. The CDR3 nucleotides are TGTGCCAGCAGCCAGACAGGGGGCCACGAGCAGTACTTC. As protein: CASSQTGGHEQYF. The chain has TRBV4-2 and TRBJ2-7; 10 positions match TRBD1. V was pared by 3 bases and J by 5 bases, with 1 base of the junction left unmatched. Germline loops: CDR1 LGHNA, CDR2 YNFKEQ. The CDR3 sequence is 13 residues long.

The V call is TRBV14, the J call TRBJ2-5; 10 nucleotides match TRBD1. V was pared by 5 bases and J by 5 bases, with 8 bases of the junction left unmatched. CDR3 length: 15 amino acids. The V gene's germline CDR1 is SGHDN and CDR2 FVKESK. The CDR3 DNA reads TGTGCCAGCAGCTCCCGGGACAGGGGTTGGGAGACCCAGTACTTC. Protein sequence: CASSSRDRGWETQYF.

This sequence joins TRBV7-6 and TRBJ1-6; the D is unclear. The V end was cut by 10 bases, the J end by 7 bases, with 17 bases between. Looked up from germline, CDR1 is SGHVS and CDR2 is FNYEAQ. The CDR3 is 14 residues long. The CDR3 region is CATSRDLGNSPLHF. As DNA, the CDR3 is TGTGCCACTTCCCGGGATTTGGGGAATTCACCCCTCCACTTT.

The V gene is TRBV9, the J gene TRBJ2-1, with 7 nucleotides matching TRBD2. This CDR3 has 19 residues. V dropped 3 bases and J dropped 3; count of bases not matched to a gene: 18. Germline V CDR1 and CDR2: SGDLS, YYNGEE. The CDR3, as DNA: TGTGCCAGCAGCGGCGACCTAACTGCCCCTCTAGCGGACTACAATGAGCAGTTCTTC. This gives the protein CASSGDLTAPLADYNEQFF.

The chain has TRBV5-8 and TRBJ1-6, with 7 bases identical to TRBD1. Trimming took 3 bases from V and 7 from J; bases not matched to a gene: 10. The CDR3 length is 16 residues. The germline CDR1 and CDR2 sequences are SGHTS and YDEGEE. The CDR3 region is CASSYGRDSLNSPLHF. DNA for the CDR3: TGTGCCAGCAGCTATGGCCGGGACAGCCTGAATTCACCCCTCCACTTT. The variable domain in full, with the rest retrieved from reference TRBV5-8 and TRBJ1-6, is EAGVTQSPTHLIKTRGQQATLRCSPISGHTSVYWYQQALGLGLQFLLWYDEGEERNRGNFPPRFSGRQFPNYSSELNVNALELEDSALYLCASSYGRDSLNSPLHFGNGTRLTVT.

This chain joins TRBV7-2 and TRBJ2-5; weak D call: TRBD1 (5 bases). CDR3 length equals 14 residues. Per the germline V gene, CDR1 is SGHTA and CDR2 is FQGNSA. Trimming pared 0 bases from V and 2 bases from J, leaving 7 bases between. CDR3 protein: CASSLARGQETQYF. The CDR3 nucleotides are TGTGCCAGCAGCTTAGCAAGGGGTCAAGAGACCCAGTACTTC.